This T cell receptor beta chain was recovered during a study of CD8 T cells in Susac syndrome. Overall study findings and caveats: As the study acknowledged, the number of individuals in its TCR sequencing and HLA analysis was relatively small.

Turning to this clonotype: Its specificity is not known.

Reverse transcription of roughly 0.5 to 1 ug RNA used random hexamers. TCRdb analysed the immunoSEQ multiplex PCR reads with MiXCR anew, one entry per CDR3 protein. The profile shows about 25,000 distinct CDR3 sequences, around 94% of them singletons. The CDR3 has 16 amino acids. From germline, CDR1 is MNHNS and CDR2 SASEGT. The V gene lost 6 bases and the J gene lost 1 base, with 16 bases spanning the gap. The J gene is TRBJ1-5, the V gene TRBV6-1; D gene unclear. The sample consisted of CD8+ T cells from PBMCs. The sequence came from a human donor in good health. CDR3 in DNA: TGTGCCAGCAGCGACGGGTTTCTGATCAGCAATCAGCCCCAGCATTTT. Translation: CASSDGFLISNQPQHF.